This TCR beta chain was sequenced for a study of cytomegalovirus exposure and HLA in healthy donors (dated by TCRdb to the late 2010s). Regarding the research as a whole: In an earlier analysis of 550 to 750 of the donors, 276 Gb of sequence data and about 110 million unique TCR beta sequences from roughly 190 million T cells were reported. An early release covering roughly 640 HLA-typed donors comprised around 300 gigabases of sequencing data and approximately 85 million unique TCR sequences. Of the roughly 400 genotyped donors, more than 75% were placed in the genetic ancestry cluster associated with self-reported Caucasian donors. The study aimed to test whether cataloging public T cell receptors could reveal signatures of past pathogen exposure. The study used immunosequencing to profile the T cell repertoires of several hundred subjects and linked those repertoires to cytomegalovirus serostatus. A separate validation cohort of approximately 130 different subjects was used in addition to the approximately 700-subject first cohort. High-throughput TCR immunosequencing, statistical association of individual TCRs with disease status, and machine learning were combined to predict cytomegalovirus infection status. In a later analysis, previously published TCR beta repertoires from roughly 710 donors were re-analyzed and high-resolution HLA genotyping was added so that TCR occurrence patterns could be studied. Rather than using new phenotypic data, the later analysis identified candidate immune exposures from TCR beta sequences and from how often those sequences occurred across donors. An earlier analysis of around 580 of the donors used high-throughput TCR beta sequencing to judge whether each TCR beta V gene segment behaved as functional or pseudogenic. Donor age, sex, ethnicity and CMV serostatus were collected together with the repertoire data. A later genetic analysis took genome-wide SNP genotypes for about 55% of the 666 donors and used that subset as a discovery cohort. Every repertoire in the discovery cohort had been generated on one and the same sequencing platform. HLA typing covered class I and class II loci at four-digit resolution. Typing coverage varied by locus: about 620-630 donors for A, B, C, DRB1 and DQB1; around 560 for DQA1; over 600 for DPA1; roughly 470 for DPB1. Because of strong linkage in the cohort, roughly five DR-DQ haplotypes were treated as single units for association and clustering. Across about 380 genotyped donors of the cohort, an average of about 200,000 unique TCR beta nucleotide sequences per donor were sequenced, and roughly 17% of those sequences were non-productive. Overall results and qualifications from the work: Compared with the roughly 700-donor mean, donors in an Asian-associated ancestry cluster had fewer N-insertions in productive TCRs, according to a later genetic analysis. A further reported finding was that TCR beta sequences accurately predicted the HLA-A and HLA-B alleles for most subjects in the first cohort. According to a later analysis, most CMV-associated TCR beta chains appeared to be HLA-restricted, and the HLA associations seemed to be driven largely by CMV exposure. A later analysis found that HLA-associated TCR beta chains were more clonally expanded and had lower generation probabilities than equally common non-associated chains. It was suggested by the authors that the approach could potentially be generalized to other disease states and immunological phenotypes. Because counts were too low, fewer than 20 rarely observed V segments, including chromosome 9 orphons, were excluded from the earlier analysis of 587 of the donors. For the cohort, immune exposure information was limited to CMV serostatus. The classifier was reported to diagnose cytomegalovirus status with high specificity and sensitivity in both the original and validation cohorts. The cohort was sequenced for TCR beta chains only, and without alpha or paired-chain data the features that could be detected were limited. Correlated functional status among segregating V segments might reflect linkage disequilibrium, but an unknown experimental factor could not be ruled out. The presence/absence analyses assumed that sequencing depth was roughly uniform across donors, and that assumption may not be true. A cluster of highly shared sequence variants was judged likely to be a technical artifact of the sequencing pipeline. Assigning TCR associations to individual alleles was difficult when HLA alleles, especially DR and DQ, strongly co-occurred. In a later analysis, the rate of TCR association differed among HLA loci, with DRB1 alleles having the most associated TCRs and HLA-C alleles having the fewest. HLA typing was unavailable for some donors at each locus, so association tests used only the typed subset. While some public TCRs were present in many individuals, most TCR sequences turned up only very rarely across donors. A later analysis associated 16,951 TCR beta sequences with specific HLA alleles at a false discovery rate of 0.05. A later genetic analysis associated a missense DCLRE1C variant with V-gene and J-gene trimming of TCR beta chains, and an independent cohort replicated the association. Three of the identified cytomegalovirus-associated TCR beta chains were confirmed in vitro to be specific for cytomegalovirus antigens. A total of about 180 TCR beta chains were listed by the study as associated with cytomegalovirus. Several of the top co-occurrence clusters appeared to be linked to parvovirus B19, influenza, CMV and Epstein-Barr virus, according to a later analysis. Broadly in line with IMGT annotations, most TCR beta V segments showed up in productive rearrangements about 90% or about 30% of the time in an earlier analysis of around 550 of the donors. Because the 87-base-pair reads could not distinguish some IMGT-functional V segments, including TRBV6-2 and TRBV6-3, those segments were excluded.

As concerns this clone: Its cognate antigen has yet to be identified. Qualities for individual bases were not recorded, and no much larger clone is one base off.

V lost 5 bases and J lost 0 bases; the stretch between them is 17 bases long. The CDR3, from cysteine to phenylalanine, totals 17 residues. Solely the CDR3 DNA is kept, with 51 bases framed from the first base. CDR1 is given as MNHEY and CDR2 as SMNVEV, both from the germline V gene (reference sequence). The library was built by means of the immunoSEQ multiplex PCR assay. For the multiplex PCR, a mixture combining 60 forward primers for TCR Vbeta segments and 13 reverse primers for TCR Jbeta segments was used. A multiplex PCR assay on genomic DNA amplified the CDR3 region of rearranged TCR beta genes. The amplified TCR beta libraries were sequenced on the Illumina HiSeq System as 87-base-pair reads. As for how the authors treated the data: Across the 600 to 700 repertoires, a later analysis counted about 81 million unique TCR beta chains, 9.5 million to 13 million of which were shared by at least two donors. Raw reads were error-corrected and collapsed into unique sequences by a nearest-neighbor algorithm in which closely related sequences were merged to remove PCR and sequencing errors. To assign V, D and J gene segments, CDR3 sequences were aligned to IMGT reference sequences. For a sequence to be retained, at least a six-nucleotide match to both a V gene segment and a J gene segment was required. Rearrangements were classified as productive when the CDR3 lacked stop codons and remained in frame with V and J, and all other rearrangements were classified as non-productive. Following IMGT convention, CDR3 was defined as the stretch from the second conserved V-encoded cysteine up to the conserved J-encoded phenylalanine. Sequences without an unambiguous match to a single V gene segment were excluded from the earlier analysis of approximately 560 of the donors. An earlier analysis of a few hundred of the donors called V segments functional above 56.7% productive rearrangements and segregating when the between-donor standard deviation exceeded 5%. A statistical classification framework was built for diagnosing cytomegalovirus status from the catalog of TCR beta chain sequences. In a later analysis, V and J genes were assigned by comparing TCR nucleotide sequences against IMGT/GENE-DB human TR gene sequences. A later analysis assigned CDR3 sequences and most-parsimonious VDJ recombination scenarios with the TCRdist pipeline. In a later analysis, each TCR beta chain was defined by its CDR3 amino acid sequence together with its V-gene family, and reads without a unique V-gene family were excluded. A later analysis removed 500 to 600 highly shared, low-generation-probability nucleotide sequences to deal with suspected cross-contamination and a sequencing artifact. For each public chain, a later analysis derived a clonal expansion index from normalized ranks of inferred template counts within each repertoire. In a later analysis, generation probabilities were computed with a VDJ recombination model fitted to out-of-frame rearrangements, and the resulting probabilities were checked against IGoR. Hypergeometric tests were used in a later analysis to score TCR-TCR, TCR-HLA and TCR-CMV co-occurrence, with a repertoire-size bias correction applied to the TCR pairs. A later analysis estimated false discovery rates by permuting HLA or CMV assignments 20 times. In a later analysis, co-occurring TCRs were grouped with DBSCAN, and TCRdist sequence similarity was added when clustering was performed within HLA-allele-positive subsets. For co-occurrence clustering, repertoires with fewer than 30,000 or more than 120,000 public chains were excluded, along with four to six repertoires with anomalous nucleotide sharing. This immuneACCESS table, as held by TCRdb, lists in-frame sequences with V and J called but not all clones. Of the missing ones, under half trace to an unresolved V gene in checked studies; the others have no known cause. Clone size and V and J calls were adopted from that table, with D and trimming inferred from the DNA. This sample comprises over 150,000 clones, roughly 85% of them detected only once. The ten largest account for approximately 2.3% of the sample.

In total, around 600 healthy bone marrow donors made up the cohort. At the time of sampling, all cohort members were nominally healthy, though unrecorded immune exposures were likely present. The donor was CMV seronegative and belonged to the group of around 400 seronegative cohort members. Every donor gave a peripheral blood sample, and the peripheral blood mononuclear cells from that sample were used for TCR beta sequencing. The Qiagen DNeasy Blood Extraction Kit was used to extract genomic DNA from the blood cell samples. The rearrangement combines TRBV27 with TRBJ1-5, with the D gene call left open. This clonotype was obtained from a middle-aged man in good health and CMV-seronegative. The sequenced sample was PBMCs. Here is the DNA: TGTGCCAGCAGTCCACCGCGGCAGCATTATAGCAATCAGCCCCAGCATTTT. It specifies CASSPPRQHYSNQPQHF.